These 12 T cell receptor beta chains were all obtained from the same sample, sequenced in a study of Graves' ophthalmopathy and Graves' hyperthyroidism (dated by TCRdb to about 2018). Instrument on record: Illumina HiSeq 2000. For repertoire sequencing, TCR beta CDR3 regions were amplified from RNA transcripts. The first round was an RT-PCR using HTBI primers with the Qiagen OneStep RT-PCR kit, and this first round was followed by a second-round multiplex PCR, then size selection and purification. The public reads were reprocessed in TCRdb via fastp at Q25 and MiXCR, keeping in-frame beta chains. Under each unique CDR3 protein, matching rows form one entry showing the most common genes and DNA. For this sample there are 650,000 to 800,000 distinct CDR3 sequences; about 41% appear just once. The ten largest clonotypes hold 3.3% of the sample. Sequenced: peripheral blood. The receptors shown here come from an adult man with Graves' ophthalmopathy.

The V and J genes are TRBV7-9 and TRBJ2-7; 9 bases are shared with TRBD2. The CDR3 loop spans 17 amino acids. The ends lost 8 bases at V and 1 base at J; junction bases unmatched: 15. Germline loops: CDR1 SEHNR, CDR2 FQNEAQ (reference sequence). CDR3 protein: CASGQDLRSGGSYEQYF. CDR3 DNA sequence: TGTGCCAGCGGCCAAGATCTACGTAGCGGGGGATCCTACGAGCAGTACTTC.

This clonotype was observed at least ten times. The CDR3 reads CASIRLAGVGEQYF. The CDR3 DNA is TGTGCCAGCATCCGACTAGCGGGGGTCGGCGAGCAGTACTTC. This rearrangement joins TRBV2 to TRBJ2-7; 12 nucleotides agree with TRBD2. The CDR3 length is 14 residues. V lost 7 bases and J lost 6; bases outside the gene matches: 7. Germline CDR1 and CDR2: SNHLY and FYNNEI.

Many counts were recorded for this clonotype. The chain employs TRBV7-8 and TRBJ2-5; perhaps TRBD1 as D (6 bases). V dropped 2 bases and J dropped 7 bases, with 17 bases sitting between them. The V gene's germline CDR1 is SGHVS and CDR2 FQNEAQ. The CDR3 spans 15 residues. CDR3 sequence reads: CASSLRDNRVGTQYF. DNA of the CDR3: TGTGCCAGCAGCTTAAGGGACAATCGGGTTGGGACCCAGTACTTC.

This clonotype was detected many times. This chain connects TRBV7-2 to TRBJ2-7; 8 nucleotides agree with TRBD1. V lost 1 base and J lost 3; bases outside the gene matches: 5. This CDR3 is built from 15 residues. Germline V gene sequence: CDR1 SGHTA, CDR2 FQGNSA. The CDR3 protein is CASSLGAGGLYEQYF. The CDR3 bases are TGTGCCAGCAGCTTAGGGGCAGGGGGCCTCTACGAGCAGTACTTC.

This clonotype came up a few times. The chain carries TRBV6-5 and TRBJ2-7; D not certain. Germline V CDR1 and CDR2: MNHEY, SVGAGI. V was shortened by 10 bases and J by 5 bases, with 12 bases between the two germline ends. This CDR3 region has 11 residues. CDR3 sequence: CATVGRDEQYF. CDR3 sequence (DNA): TGTGCCACTGTTGGCCGTGACGAGCAGTACTTC.

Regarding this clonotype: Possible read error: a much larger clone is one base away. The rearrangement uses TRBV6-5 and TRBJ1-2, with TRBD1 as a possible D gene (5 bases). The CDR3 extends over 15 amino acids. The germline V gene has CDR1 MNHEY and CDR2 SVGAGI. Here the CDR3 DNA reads TGTGCCAGCAGAAGCGGCGGAGTACAGGACTATGGCCACACCTTC. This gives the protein CASRSGGVQDYGHTF.

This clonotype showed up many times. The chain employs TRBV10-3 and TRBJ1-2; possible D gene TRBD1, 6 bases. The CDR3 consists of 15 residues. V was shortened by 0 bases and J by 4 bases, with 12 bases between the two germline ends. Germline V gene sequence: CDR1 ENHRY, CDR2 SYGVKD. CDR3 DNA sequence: TGTGCCATCAGTGAGTCTGAGGACAGACCCTATGGCTACACCTTC. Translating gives CAISESEDRPYGYTF.

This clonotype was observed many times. In nucleotides, the CDR3 is TGCAGCGTTGGGGACGGTCCGAACACTGAAGCTTTCTTT. Protein product: CSVGDGPNTEAFF. The chain recombines TRBV29-1 with TRBJ1-1, with D tentatively TRBD1 (5 bases). The ends were cut back, 4 bases at V and 1 base at J, with 10 bases in the middle. The CDR3 consists of 13 residues. Germline CDR1 and CDR2: SQVTM and ANQGSEA.

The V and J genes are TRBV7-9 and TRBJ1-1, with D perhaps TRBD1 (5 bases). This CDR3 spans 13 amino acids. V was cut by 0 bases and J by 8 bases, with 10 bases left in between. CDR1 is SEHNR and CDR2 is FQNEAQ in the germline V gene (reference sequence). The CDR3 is CASSLAGTEEAFF. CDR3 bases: TGTGCCAGCAGCTTAGCCGGGACTGAGGAAGCTTTCTTT.

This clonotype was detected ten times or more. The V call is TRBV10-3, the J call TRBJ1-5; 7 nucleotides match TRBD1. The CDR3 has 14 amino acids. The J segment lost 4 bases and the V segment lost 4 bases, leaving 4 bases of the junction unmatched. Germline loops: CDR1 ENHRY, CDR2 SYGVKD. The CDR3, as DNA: TGTGCCATCAGTGGAGGGACAGATAATCAGCCCCAGCATTTT. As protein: CAISGGTDNQPQHF.

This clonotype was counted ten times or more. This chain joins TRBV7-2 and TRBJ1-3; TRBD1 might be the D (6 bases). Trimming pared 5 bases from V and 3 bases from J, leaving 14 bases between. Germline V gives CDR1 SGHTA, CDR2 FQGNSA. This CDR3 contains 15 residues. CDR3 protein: CASSGMGTLGNTIYF. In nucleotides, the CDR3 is TGTGCCAGCAGCGGGATGGGGACACTTGGAAACACCATATATTTT.

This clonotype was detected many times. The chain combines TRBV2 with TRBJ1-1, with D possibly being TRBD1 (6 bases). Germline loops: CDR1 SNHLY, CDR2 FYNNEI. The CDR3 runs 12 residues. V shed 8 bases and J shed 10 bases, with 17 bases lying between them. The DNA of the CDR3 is TGTGCCAGCGGGGGGGACAAACGCCCAGCTTTCTTT. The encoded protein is CASGGDKRPAFF.